This T cell receptor beta chain was identified during a study of post-analysis software for immune sequencing data (dated by TCRdb to between 2015 and 2017). Background for the entire study: Recorded disease courses included relapsing-remitting, secondary progressive and progressive-relapsing multiple sclerosis, with some patients lacking subtype annotation. The patient repertoires were set against under 12 previously published healthy control repertoires from donors whose ages ranged from roughly 6 to 27 years. A subset of samples was prepared in parallel using single-end sample barcoding, then pooled and co-amplified after Illumina adapter ligation.

The paper's findings and limits, for the study overall: The control group was slightly older than the multiple sclerosis patient group. Strong co-clustering of samples prepared in the same batch was shown by direct clustering with F measure, prompting a batch-effect correction. Significantly lower normalized Chao1 diversity was found in multiple sclerosis patients than in controls, suggesting substantial peripheral T-cell clonal expansion. Significantly higher frequencies in patients than in controls were found for about five TRBV segments, including TRBV5-6, TRBV5-1 and TRBV20-1.

To prepare the library, PCR was applied. For sequencing, an Illumina HiSeq 2500 was employed. To reduce PCR and sequencing biases, unique molecular identifiers were incorporated into the TCR beta cDNA libraries. About 0.5 million cDNA molecules were obtained for every 1 to 10 million input T cells, so each molecule roughly corresponded to one T cell. The same protocol used for the earlier healthy control dataset was applied to prepare and sequence the patient libraries. Samples belonging to the same batch were prepared together, multiplexed and sequenced on a shared HiSeq lane. The authors processed their data as follows. MIGEC handled the raw barcoded reads, throwing out single-read molecular identifier groups before consensus assembly and CDR3 extraction. Clonotype tables were post-analysed with VDJtools, normalizing diversity by down-sampling all datasets to the smallest sample size. In repertoire overlap clustering, CDR3 amino acid sequences, but not nucleotide sequences, were matched to correct batch-related cross-sample contamination. Through fastp at Q25 and MiXCR, TCRdb rebuilt clones from the public reads, retaining in-frame beta chains. Identical CDR3 proteins give one entry, which carries the most common genes and DNA. The V and J calls shown here were made by TCRdb, not taken from the authors' results. The sample profile shows around 700,000 distinct CDR3 sequences; about 60% of them were found once. The ten largest make up roughly 10% of the sample.

V is trimmed back by 5 bases and J by 7 bases, and the junction contains 6 bases that no gene match accounts for. Taken from cysteine to phenylalanine, the CDR3 has 13 residues. The only DNA kept is the CDR3, 39 bases in frame from the first base. Via the germline V gene, CDR1 is SGHNT and CDR2 YENEEA. As regards this clonotype: The antigen it binds to is not known. No much larger clone exists at a distance of one base, and base qualities are not known.

To demonstrate the VDJtools post-analysis software, TCR beta repertoires were profiled from the peripheral blood of more than 10 young patients with multiple sclerosis. The multiple sclerosis patients were children and adolescents ranging in age from 6 to 15 years. This chain is built from TRBV11-3 and TRBJ2-5; 8 nucleotides in the junction match TRBD1. The source is a girl aged 2 to 10 with multiple sclerosis. The sequencing input was blood. The encoded CDR3 is CASSPDRVGTQYF. The nucleotide sequence is TGTGCCAGCAGCCCGGACAGGGTTGGGACCCAGTACTTC. The full variable domain, with segments outside the CDR3 supplied by the reference TRBV11-3 and TRBJ2-5 proteins, appears as EAGVVQSPRYKIIEKKQPVAFWCNPISGHNTLYWYLQNLGQGPELLIRYENEEAVDDSQLPKDRFSAERLKGVDSTLKIQPAELGDSAVYLCASSPDRVGTQYFGPGTRLLVL.